A single sample gave rise to the 15 T cell receptor beta chains below, sequenced in a study of identical twins. TCRdb reprocessed the 5' RACE reads via MiXCR and lists one record per CDR3 protein. Of hundreds of thousands of distinct CDR3 sequences listed, more than 20% were seen once; the top ten hold 0.45% to 0.5%. The same data also contributed to another study, on yellow fever vaccine responses in identical twins.

The sample consisted of CD4+ T cells sorted from blood. Receptors were obtained from a woman aged 18-29 years in good health.

The sample holds a few counts of this clonotype. The chain recombines TRBV27 with TRBJ2-3; 12 bases match TRBD2. V trimming: 5 bases; J trimming: 7 bases; junction bases outside the gene matches: 7. In germline, CDR1 is MNHEY, CDR2 SMNVEV (reference sequence). CDR3 length: 15 amino acids. CDR3 in amino acids: CASSPQTSGSYTQYF. In DNA, the CDR3 is TGTGCCAGCAGTCCCCAGACTAGCGGGAGCTATACGCAGTATTTT.

This clonotype was counted at least ten times. The chain has TRBV3-1 and TRBJ2-2, with TRBD1 matching 7 bases. In germline, CDR1 is LGHDT, CDR2 YNNKEL (reference sequence). Unmatched junction bases numbered 5, after V lost 6 bases and J lost 1 base. The CDR3 extends over 15 amino acids. CDR3 protein: CASSPGTVNTGELFF. CDR3 nucleotides: TGTGCCAGCAGTCCCGGGACAGTGAACACCGGGGAGCTGTTTTTT.

The CDR3 is CASKRDSLTDTQYF. In DNA form, the CDR3 reads TGTGCCAGTAAACGGGACAGCCTGACAGATACGCAGTATTTT. The chain employs TRBV28 and TRBJ2-3, with 7 bases matching TRBD1. The V segment lost 9 bases and the J segment 3 bases; nucleotides outside the gene matches: 9. CDR1 MDHEN and CDR2 SYDVKM come from the germline V gene. The CDR3 contains 14 residues. The full variable domain, rest sourced from reference TRBV28 and TRBJ2-3, is DVKVTQSSRYLVKRTGEKVFLECVQDMDHENMFWYRQDPGLGLRLIYFSYDVKMKEKGDIPEGYSVSREKKERFSLILESASTNQTSMYLCASKRDSLTDTQYFGPGTRLTVL.

This clonotype has a single count. This chain links TRBV15 with TRBJ2-1; TRBD2 is a possible D gene (6 bases). The V and J ends lost 2 bases and 3 bases respectively, with 8 bases between them. This CDR3 spans 14 amino acids. From germline, CDR1 is LNHNV and CDR2 YYDKDF (reference sequence). The CDR3 region has the DNA TGTGCCACCAGCAGAACGGGGGACTACAATGAGCAGTTCTTC. Encoded protein: CATSRTGDYNEQFF.

J is TRBJ2-1 and V is TRBV7-9; a possible D gene is TRBD2 (6 bases). Germline V lookup: CDR1 SEHNR, CDR2 FQNEAQ (reference sequence). The CDR3 contains 15 residues. The V gene lost 1 base and the J gene lost 12 bases, with 19 bases spanning the gap. In DNA, the CDR3 is TGTGCCAGCAGCTTAGATGGGACTGGGCCCGTGGGGCAGTTCTTC. It specifies CASSLDGTGPVGQFF.

V is TRBV7-2 and J is TRBJ2-7; D is ambiguous. Deletions cut 1 base from V and 2 bases from J, with 9 bases between. Germline assignment: CDR1 SGHTA and CDR2 FQGNSA. CDR3 length equals 14 residues. The CDR3 loop is CASSLVVRTYEQYF. Written as DNA, the CDR3 is TGTGCCAGCAGCTTAGTCGTCAGGACCTACGAGCAGTACTTC.

The chain is built from TRBV24-1 and TRBJ2-3; D unclear. V gave up 0 bases and J gave up 2 bases, with 8 bases separating them. CDR3 length: 15 residues. Germline CDR1 is KGHDR and CDR2 is SFDVKD. The CDR3 region is CATSDLGGSTDTQYF. In DNA form, the CDR3 reads TGTGCCACCAGTGATTTGGGCGGTTCCACAGATACGCAGTATTTT.

The chain uses TRBV5-1 and TRBJ2-7; TRBD2 agrees at 11 bases. The CDR3 loop spans 14 amino acids. CDR1 is SGHRS, CDR2 YFSETQ, per germline. V trimming: 5 bases; J trimming: 3 bases; junction bases outside the gene matches: 4. The CDR3 DNA sequence: TGCGCCAGCAGAGAGGGACTAGCGGTCTACGAGCAGTACTTC. Its protein is CASREGLAVYEQYF.

The chain recombines TRBV5-1 with TRBJ2-7; TRBD2 agrees at 8 bases. V was pared by 1 base and J by 7 bases, with 10 bases of the junction left unmatched. This CDR3 is 15 amino acids long. CDR1 is SGHRS and CDR2 is YFSETQ in the germline V gene. The CDR3 DNA follows: TGCGCCAGCAGCTTGACCGGGACTAGTTCGCGTGAGCAGTACTTC. Encoded protein: CASSLTGTSSREQYF.

The gene calls are TRBV5-1 and TRBJ2-5; TRBD2 is a possible D gene (5 bases). Germline V gene lookup returns CDR1 SGHRS and CDR2 YFSETQ. Trimming left V 0 bases short and J 1 base short, with 10 bases between. The CDR3 has 15 amino acids. The CDR3 loop reads CASSLVERPQETQYF. The CDR3, as DNA: TGCGCCAGCAGCTTGGTGGAGCGGCCCCAAGAGACCCAGTACTTC. Full variable domain (outside the CDR3, taken from reference TRBV5-1 and TRBJ2-5): KAGVTQTPRYLIKTRGQQVTLSCSPISGHRSVSWYQQTPGQGLQFLFEYFSETQRNKGNFPGRFSGRQFSNSRSEMNVSTLELGDSALYLCASSLVERPQETQYFGPGTRLLVL.

Here the CDR3 reads CASSPSPGTGNTEAFF. The CDR3 DNA reads as TGTGCCAGCTCACCCAGCCCGGGGACAGGGAACACTGAAGCTTTCTTT. The rearrangement uses TRBV18 and TRBJ1-1, with TRBD1 identical over 8 bases. CDR3 length: 16 amino acids. The germline V gene has CDR1 KGHSH and CDR2 LQKENI. With 3 bases clipped from V and 1 base from J, the junction kept 7 bases outside the gene matches.

The chain combines TRBV20-1 with TRBJ2-1; unclear D gene. The CDR3 consists of 11 residues. The V end was cut by 3 bases, the J end by 9 bases, with 9 bases between. The V gene's germline CDR1 is DFQATT and CDR2 SNEGSKA (reference sequence). This CDR3 is CSARQVPEQFF. In DNA, the CDR3 is TGCAGTGCTAGGCAGGTCCCTGAGCAGTTCTTC.

The V and J genes are TRBV20-1 and TRBJ2-5, with a tentative D call TRBD2 (6 bases). CDR3 length: 13 amino acids. In germline, CDR1 is DFQATT, CDR2 SNEGSKA (reference sequence). V was clipped by 5 bases and J by 5 bases, with 15 bases between them. CDR3 sequence reads: CSAQALRGETQYF. CDR3 DNA: TGCAGTGCTCAGGCCCTTCGGGGGGAGACCCAGTACTTC.

The chain recombines TRBV5-5 with TRBJ2-2; D remains unclear. Germline CDR1 SGHKS, CDR2 YYEKEE (reference sequence). This CDR3 comprises 14 residues. The V gene lost 4 bases and the J gene lost 0 bases, with 7 bases spanning the gap. The CDR3 DNA reads TGTGCCAGCAGCCGTAACGCGAACACCGGGGAGCTGTTTTTT. Translating gives CASSRNANTGELFF.

This chain links TRBV5-1 with TRBJ2-1; TRBD1 is a possible D gene (6 bases). Germline values: CDR1 SGHRS, CDR2 YFSETQ. Trimming left V 4 bases short and J 8 bases short, with 19 bases between. CDR3 length: 15 residues. CDR3 DNA: TGCGCCAGCAGCGACGGACAGACGACAGTTGATGAGCAGTTCTTC. As protein: CASSDGQTTVDEQFF. Full variable domain (missing parts from reference TRBV5-1 and TRBJ2-1): KAGVTQTPRYLIKTRGQQVTLSCSPISGHRSVSWYQQTPGQGLQFLFEYFSETQRNKGNFPGRFSGRQFSNSRSEMNVSTLELGDSALYLCASSDGQTTVDEQFFGPGTRLTVL.